A single sample gave rise to the 25 T cell receptor beta chains below, sequenced in a study of blood T cell repertoires in COVID-19. TCRdb keeps only in-frame clones here, not all; method: immunoSEQ multiplex PCR. This table has about 90,000 clones, over 75% appearing once. Sequencing was performed on peripheral blood. These receptors were obtained from a man aged 50 to 60 with acute or convalescent COVID-19.

This sequence joins TRBV7-5 and TRBJ1-2. TRBV7-5 is classified as a pseudogene. This CDR3 has 16 residues. The CDR3: CVRSLTIGGPNYGYTF. The CDR3 DNA reads TGTGTCAGAAGCTTAACTATAGGAGGGCCTAACTATGGCTACACCTTC.

As DNA, the CDR3 is TGTGCCAGCAGTTACCCCCCAGGAGCGGGAGGGCCGGGAGAGACCCAGTACTTC. As protein: CASSYPPGAGGPGETQYF. The chain has TRBV6-2 or TRBV6-3 and TRBJ2-5; 10 nucleotides line up with TRBD2. The germline V gene has CDR1 MNHEY and CDR2 SVGEGT. V was clipped by 2 bases and J by 4 bases; unmatched bases: 13. The CDR3 has 18 amino acids.

This sequence joins TRBV5-5 and TRBJ1-5; no clear D. Per the germline V gene, CDR1 is SGHKS and CDR2 is YYEKEE (reference sequence). Between the trimmed V and J ends, which lost 4 bases and 8 bases, there was a span of 16 bases. The CDR3 length is 14 residues. As DNA, the CDR3 is TGTGCCAGCAGCACCGGACTTACGGTGGAGCCCCAGCATTTT. This codes for CASSTGLTVEPQHF.

This chain connects TRBV7-2 to TRBJ2-1; D not resolved. Germline CDR1 and CDR2: SGHTA and FQGNSA. The CDR3 extends over 15 amino acids. Trimming cost V 2 bases and J 4 bases, with 12 bases left between them. The CDR3 loop is CASSLWRNLYNEQFF. CDR3 sequence (DNA): TGTGCCAGCAGCTTATGGCGGAACCTATACAATGAGCAGTTCTTC.

This sequence joins TRBV13 and TRBJ2-3, with 7 bases lining up with TRBD2. Germline V lookup: CDR1 PRHDT, CDR2 FYEKMQ (reference sequence). The CDR3 consists of 15 residues. V shed 1 base, J shed 7 bases, and the junction held 8 bases outside the gene matches. The CDR3 region is CASSLEREGRYTQYF. Written as DNA, the CDR3 is TGTGCCAGCAGCTTAGAGAGGGAGGGCCGATATACGCAGTATTTT.

The chain employs TRBV19 and TRBJ2-1; a weak D match, TRBD1 (6 bases). The V gene's germline CDR1 is LNHDA and CDR2 SQIVND (reference sequence). V lost 7 bases and J 0 bases, leaving 13 bases between the germline ends. This CDR3 is 15 amino acids long. As DNA, the CDR3 is TGTGCCAGTACCAAGACAGGCCTCTCCTACAATGAGCAGTTCTTC. Translating gives CASTKTGLSYNEQFF. The variable domain in full, completed from reference TRBV19 and TRBJ2-1, reads DGGITQSPKYLFRKEGQNVTLSCEQNLNHDAMYWYRQDPGQGLRLIYYSQIVNDFQKGDIAEGYSVSREKKESFPLTVTSAQKNPTAFYLCASTKTGLSYNEQFFGPGTRLTVL.

V gene TRBV5-6 combines with J gene TRBJ2-7; 9 positions agree with TRBD1. There are 16 residues in the CDR3. Germline CDR1 reads SGHDT; CDR2 reads YYEEEE. V shed 2 bases, J shed 2 bases, and the junction held 8 bases outside the gene matches. CDR3 nucleotides: TGTGCCAGCAGCTTTTGGGTGGGACAGGGTGCCTACGAGCAGTACTTC. Encoded protein: CASSFWVGQGAYEQYF.

The rearrangement uses TRBV2 and TRBJ2-7; D perhaps matches TRBD1 (5 bases). The V gene's germline CDR1 is SNHLY and CDR2 FYNNEI. V lost 3 bases and J lost 7, with 16 bases in between. CDR3 length: 14 amino acids. In DNA, the CDR3 is TGTGCCAGCAGTGATAGGGGAACCTTGGTGGAGCAGTACTTC. Residues: CASSDRGTLVEQYF. The complete variable domain, with remaining parts taken from reference TRBV2 and TRBJ2-7, reads EPEVTQTPSHQVTQMGQEVILRCVPISNHLYFYWYRQILGQKVEFLVSFYNNEISEKSEIFDDQFSVERPDGSNFTLKIRSTKLEDSAMYFCASSDRGTLVEQYFGPGTRLTVT.

The CDR3, as DNA: TGTGCCAGCAGTTTGAGGGAGGAATCCTACGAGCAGTACTTC. Translating gives CASSLREESYEQYF. The J gene is TRBJ2-7, the V gene TRBV27; D is perhaps TRBD2 (6 bases). The CDR3 contains 14 residues. CDR1 MNHEY and CDR2 SMNVEV come from the germline V gene (reference sequence). V was shortened by 3 bases and J by 1 base, with 10 bases between the two germline ends.

The V call is TRBV24-1, the J call TRBJ2-3, with 15 bases fitting TRBD2. The V segment lost 9 bases and the J segment 2 bases; nucleotides outside the gene matches: 8. Germline V gives CDR1 KGHDR, CDR2 SFDVKD. The CDR3 runs to 17 residues. The DNA for the CDR3 is TGTGCCACCGGAGCCGGGACTAGCGGGAGGTTCACAGATACGCAGTATTTT. This sequence encodes CATGAGTSGRFTDTQYF.

This chain links TRBV7-9 with TRBJ2-1, with 10 bases identical to TRBD2. This CDR3 contains 17 residues. Trimming at V came to 4 bases and at J to 6 bases, leaving 12 bases not matched to a gene. The germline V gene has CDR1 SEHNR and CDR2 FQNEAQ (reference sequence). CDR3 sequence reads: CASSSQTPRTSGNEQFF. CDR3 DNA: TGTGCCAGCAGCTCCCAAACCCCTCGGACTAGCGGCAATGAGCAGTTCTTC.

This clone was seen more than once but under ten times. One end of the junction varies from germline; a read error may be responsible. The chain has TRBV10-3 and TRBJ2-2; 7 nucleotides align to TRBD2. This CDR3 comprises 17 residues. Germline-derived CDR1 and CDR2 are ENHRY and SYGVKD. The CDR3: CAISQSSGYANTGELFF. The CDR3 bases are TGTGCCATCAGTCAGTCTAGCGGCTACGCGAACACCGGGGAGCTGTTTTTT.

Only one count was recorded for this clone. The chain joins TRBV27 to TRBJ2-5, with a possible D match to TRBD1 (5 bases). This CDR3 comprises 16 residues. Germline CDR1 MNHEY, CDR2 SMNVEV (reference sequence). Trimming removed 6 bases from V and 5 bases from J, with 22 bases in between. The CDR3 loop reads CASRMKPTGSRETQYF. In DNA, the CDR3 is TGTGCCAGCAGGATGAAACCAACAGGTAGCCGGGAGACCCAGTACTTC.

This clone was observed a handful of times. The chain employs TRBV19 and TRBJ2-2; 9 nucleotides agree with TRBD2. The CDR3 length is 16 residues. Germline CDR1 LNHDA, CDR2 SQIVND (reference sequence). V shed 6 bases, J shed 5 bases, and the junction held 10 bases outside the gene matches. The CDR3 sequence: CASRKGGREATGELFF. The DNA of the CDR3 is TGTGCCAGTAGGAAAGGCGGGAGGGAAGCTACCGGGGAGCTGTTTTTT.

The chain links TRBV11-2 to TRBJ1-4; 7 bases are a match to TRBD1. Trimming removed 4 bases from V and 7 bases from J; junction bases left unmatched: 9. Germline assignment: CDR1 SGHAT and CDR2 FQNNGV. The CDR3 spans 15 residues. CDR3 residues: CASSSLRTGVEKLFF. The CDR3 coding sequence is TGTGCCAGCAGCTCCCTACGGACAGGAGTTGAAAAACTGTTTTTT.

Worth noting for this clone: One junction end disagrees with the germline gene, perhaps due to a read error. This chain uses TRBV10-1 with TRBJ2-7; 9 bases agree with TRBD1. CDR3 length: 13 amino acids. Germline lookup yields CDR1 WNHNN and CDR2 SYGVQD (reference sequence). The DNA of the CDR3 is TGCGCCAGCAGTGAGGACAGGGGGGGATCCCAGAACTTC. Protein sequence: CASSEDRGGSQNF.

The chain links TRBV6-5 to TRBJ1-4, with no clear D. From germline, CDR1 is MNHEY and CDR2 SVGAGI. Trimming took 5 bases from V and 4 from J, leaving 14 bases between them. The CDR3 contains 15 residues. Written as DNA, the CDR3 is TGTGCCAGCAGTCGCACCGGGTCAGTTAATGAAAAACTGTTTTTT. As protein: CASSRTGSVNEKLFF.

The chain links TRBV30 to TRBJ2-7, with TRBD1 matching over 7 bases. This CDR3 is 12 amino acids long. V was pared by 5 bases and J by 2 bases, with 3 bases of the junction left unmatched. In germline, CDR1 is GTSNPN, CDR2 SVGIG (reference sequence). CDR3 amino acids: CAWAGGTYEQYF. The CDR3 DNA is TGTGCCTGGGCAGGGGGAACCTACGAGCAGTACTTC.

This chain uses TRBV7-2 with TRBJ2-3; 10 nucleotides line up with TRBD2. This CDR3 is 16 amino acids long. Germline V gene sequence: CDR1 SGHTA, CDR2 FQGNSA. The V gene end was trimmed by 5 bases and the J gene end by 2 bases; junction bases not matched to a gene: 7. CDR3 loop: CASSLGLAVDTDTQYF. CDR3 nucleotides: TGTGCCAGCAGCCTCGGACTAGCGGTGGACACAGATACGCAGTATTTT.

This rearrangement joins TRBV25-1 to TRBJ2-5, with D possibly TRBD1 on 6 matching bases. V was shortened by 1 base and J by 1 base, with 13 bases between the two germline ends. CDR1 and CDR2 (germline): MGHDK, SYGVNS. CDR3 length: 16 residues. In nucleotides, the CDR3 is TGTGCCAGCAGTGAATCACGGGGACAAGTCCAAGAGACCCAGTACTTC. This encodes CASSESRGQVQETQYF. Full variable domain (remainder filled in from reference TRBV25-1 and TRBJ2-5): EADIYQTPRYLVIGTGKKITLECSQTMGHDKMYWYQQDPGMELHLIHYSYGVNSTEKGDLSSESTVSRIRTEHFPLTLESARPSHTSQYLCASSESRGQVQETQYFGPGTRLLVL.

The CDR3: CASSPLGGATGELFF. The CDR3 DNA sequence: TGTGCCAGCAGCCCCCTAGGGGGGGCCACCGGGGAGCTGTTTTTT. The chain is built from TRBV6-5 and TRBJ2-2, with D tentatively TRBD2 (7 bases). V was trimmed by 6 bases and J by 4 bases, leaving 15 bases between them. This CDR3 spans 15 amino acids. The germline V gene has CDR1 MNHEY and CDR2 SVGAGI.

This chain connects TRBV5-1 to TRBJ1-1; 10 bases align to TRBD1. The CDR3 runs to 16 residues. Trimming took 2 bases from V and 0 from J; bases not matched to a gene: 4. Germline V gene lookup returns CDR1 SGHRS and CDR2 YFSETQ. The CDR3 region is CASSLPGQGMNTEAFF. DNA of the CDR3: TGCGCCAGCAGCTTACCGGGACAGGGGATGAACACTGAAGCTTTCTTT.

The chain couples TRBV27 to TRBJ1-1; 8 bases align to TRBD1. The CDR3 totals 13 residues. Looked up from germline, CDR1 is MNHEY and CDR2 is SMNVEV (reference sequence). Trimming removed 6 bases from V and 4 bases from J; junction bases left unmatched: 4. The CDR3 is CASRMTGVTEAFF. The CDR3 DNA is TGTGCCAGCAGGATGACAGGGGTCACTGAAGCTTTCTTT.

The rearrangement uses TRBV29-1 and TRBJ2-3, with 9 nucleotides matching TRBD2. Germline loops: CDR1 SQVTM, CDR2 ANQGSEA. The V gene end was trimmed by 6 bases and the J gene end by 1 base; junction bases not matched to a gene: 8. The CDR3 has 15 amino acids. CDR3 loop: CSVISGSWGTDTQYF. As DNA, the CDR3 is TGCAGCGTCATTAGCGGGAGTTGGGGCACAGATACGCAGTATTTT.

The genes are TRBV6-1 and TRBJ1-4; D is ambiguous. CDR3 length: 14 amino acids. V was shortened by 3 bases and J by 8 bases, with 13 bases between the two germline ends. The germline V gene has CDR1 MNHNS and CDR2 SASEGT. CDR3 nucleotide sequence: TGTGCCAGCAGTGATGTTGAGTCGGGGGAAAAACTGTTTTTT. It translates to CASSDVESGEKLFF.